This record covers a single T cell receptor beta chain. What it binds is unknown. The data were obtained in a study of beta chain features in type 1 diabetes. Sequenced material consisted of expressed TCRB transcripts (all of the isolated RNA was reverse transcribed). Measured with immunoSEQ multiplex PCR; TCRdb has only the in-frame clones, and not every one. This table holds more than 550,000 clones, roughly an eighth found once. Broader study findings: For TCRB rearrangement, an influence of HLA type remained unresolved here. There was a moderate but significant shortening of TCRB CDR3s in all four CD4+ subsets of Type 1 diabetes patients. High TCR expression in some cells could lead to their over-representation in cDNA sequencing.

CDR3 length: 12 amino acids. Germline-derived CDR1 and CDR2 are KGHSY and FQNENV. V usage is TRBV16 and J usage is TRBJ2-5; D is undetermined. The tail of the sequence fits TRBJ2-7 better, so the J call may be wrong. Sequenced: naive CD4+ T cells from blood. The receptor was isolated from a man aged 18-30 years with type 1 diabetes. CDR3 loop: CASSQNNYEQYF. DNA for the CDR3: TGTGCCAGCAGCCAAAATAACTACGAGCAGTACTTC.